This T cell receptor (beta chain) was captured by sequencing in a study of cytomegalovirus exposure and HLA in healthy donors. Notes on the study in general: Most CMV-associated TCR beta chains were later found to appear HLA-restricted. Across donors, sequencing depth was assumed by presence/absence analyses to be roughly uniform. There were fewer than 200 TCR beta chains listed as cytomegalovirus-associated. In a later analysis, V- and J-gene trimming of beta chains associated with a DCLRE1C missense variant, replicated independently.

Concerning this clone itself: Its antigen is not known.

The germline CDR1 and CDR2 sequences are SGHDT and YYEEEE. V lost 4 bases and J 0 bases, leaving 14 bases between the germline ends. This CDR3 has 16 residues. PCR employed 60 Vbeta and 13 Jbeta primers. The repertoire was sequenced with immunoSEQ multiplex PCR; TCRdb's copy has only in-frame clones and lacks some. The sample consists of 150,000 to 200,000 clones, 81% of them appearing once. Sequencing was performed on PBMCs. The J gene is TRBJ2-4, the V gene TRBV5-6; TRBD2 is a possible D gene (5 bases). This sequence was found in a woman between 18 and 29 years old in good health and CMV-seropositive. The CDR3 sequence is CASSPAPGIAKNIQYF. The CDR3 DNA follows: TGTGCCAGCAGCCCCGCTCCGGGGATAGCCAAAAACATTCAGTACTTC.